Here is one T cell receptor (beta chain) with its context. The antigen remains undetermined. A much larger clone lies a single base off, so this may be a read error. This sample was taken from a study of blood T cells in healthy people across ages. Findings and caveats of the study: The recorded TCR beta diversity per million T cells decreased in a roughly linear manner with age.

Each donor was a healthy Caucasian individual from Russia, aged about 6 to 90. V shed 7 bases and J shed 3 bases, with 13 bases lying between them. Germline values: CDR1 SQVTM, CDR2 ANQGSEA. The CDR3 consists of 12 residues. Alongside a J-beta primer mix, a sample-barcoded 5' primer served in a second PCR lasting roughly 6 to 11 cycles. Every sample produced at least 3 million CDR3-containing paired-end reads. Each CDR3 protein gets one entry after TCRdb re-called the 5' RACE reads with MiXCR. Here the sample spans 700,000 to 850,000 distinct CDR3 sequences, less than 70% being singletons. The sequence was obtained from a man older than 75 in good health. Sample: blood. This chain connects TRBV29-1 to TRBJ2-7, with D possibly being TRBD2 (6 bases). CDR3 DNA: TGCAGCGCGTGTCACGGGGGCTACGAGCAGTACTTC. Translating gives CSACHGGYEQYF.